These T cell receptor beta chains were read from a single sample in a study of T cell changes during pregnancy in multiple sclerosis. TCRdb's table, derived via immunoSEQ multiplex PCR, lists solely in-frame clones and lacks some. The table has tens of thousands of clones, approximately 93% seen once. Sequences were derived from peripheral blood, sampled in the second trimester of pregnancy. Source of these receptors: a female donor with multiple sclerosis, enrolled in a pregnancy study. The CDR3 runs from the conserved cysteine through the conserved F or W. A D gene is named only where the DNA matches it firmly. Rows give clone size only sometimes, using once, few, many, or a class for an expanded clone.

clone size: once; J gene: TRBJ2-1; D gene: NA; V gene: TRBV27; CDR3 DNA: TGTGCCACGGGCGGAGGTAGGGAAGGGAAGAGAAATGAGCAGTTCTTC; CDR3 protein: CATGGGREGKRNEQFF
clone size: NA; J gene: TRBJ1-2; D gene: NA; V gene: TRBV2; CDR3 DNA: TGTGCCAGCAGTGCACGGTCCCCCAGGCCGGATGGCTACACCTTC; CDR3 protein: CASSARSPRPDGYTF
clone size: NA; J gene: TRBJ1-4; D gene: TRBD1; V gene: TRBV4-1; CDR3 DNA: TGCGCCAGCAGCACGACAGGGCGCGATGAAAAACTGTTTTTT; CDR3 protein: CASSTTGRDEKLFF
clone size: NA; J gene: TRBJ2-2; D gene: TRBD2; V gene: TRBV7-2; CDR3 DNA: TGTGCCAGCAGCCCAAGGAGTAGCGGGGGCGCTACGACCGGGGAGCTGTTTTTT; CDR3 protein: CASSPRSSGGATTGELFF
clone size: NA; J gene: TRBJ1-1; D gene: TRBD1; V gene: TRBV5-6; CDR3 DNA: TGTGCCAGCAGTTTGATCGACAGGGGGCTGAGCACTGAAGCTTTCTTT; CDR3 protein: CASSLIDRGLSTEAFF
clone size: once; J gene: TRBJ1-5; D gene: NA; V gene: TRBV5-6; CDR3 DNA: TGTGCCAGCAGCGGGGGCGTGGGACAGCCCCAGCATTTT; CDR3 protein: CASSGGVGQPQHF
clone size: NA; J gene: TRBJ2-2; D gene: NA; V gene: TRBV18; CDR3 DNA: TGTGCCAGCTCACCAGTACAGAACACCGGGGAGCTGTTTTTT; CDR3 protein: CASSPVQNTGELFF
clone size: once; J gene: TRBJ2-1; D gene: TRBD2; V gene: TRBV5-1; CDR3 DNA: TGCGCCAGCAGCCCCCAGACGGGCGGGGGGCCTTACAATGAGCAGTTCTTC; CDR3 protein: CASSPQTGGGPYNEQFF
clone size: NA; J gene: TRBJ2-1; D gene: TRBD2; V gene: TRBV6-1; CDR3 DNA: TGTGCCAGCAGTGAAGTGGGACTAAACGAGCAGTTCTTC; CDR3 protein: CASSEVGLNEQFF
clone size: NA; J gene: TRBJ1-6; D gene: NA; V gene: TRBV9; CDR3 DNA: TGTGCCAGCAGCGTAGGCGGGGGTTCACCCCTCCACTTT; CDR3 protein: CASSVGGGSPLHF
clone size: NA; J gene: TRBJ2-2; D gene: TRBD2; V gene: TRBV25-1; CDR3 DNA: TGTGCCAGCAGTGAATACGGGGGGGGACACACCGGGGAGCTGTTTTTT; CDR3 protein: CASSEYGGGHTGELFF
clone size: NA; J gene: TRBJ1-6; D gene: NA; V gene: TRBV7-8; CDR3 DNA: TGTGCCAGCAGCTTTACCAGGGATAATTCACCCCTCCACTTT; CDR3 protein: CASSFTRDNSPLHF
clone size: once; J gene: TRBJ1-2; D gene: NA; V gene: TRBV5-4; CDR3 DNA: TGTGCCAGCAGCTCGAATACAGGGCCGGGTGGCTACACCTTC; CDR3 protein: CASSSNTGPGGYTF
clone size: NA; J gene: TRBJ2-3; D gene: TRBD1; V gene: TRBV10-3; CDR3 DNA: TGTGCCATCAGTGGCCGACAGGGGACCACAGATACGCAGTATTTT; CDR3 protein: CAISGRQGTTDTQYF
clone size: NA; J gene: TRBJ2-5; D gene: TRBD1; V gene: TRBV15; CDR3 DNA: TGTGCCACCAGCAGAGTTACAGGGGGCCCGGAGACCCAGTACTTC; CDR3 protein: CATSRVTGGPETQYF
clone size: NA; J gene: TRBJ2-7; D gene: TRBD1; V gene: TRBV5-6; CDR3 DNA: TGTGCCAGCAGGCGAGCGACAGGGGAGACCTACGAGCAGTACTTC; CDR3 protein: CASRRATGETYEQYF
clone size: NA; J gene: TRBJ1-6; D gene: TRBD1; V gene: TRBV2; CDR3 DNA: TGTGCCAGCCTCTCACAGGGGCCGGGGAATTCACCCCTCCACTTT; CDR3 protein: CASLSQGPGNSPLHF
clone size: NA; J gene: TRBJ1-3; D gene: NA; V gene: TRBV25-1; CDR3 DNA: TGTGCCACCAACGGGGTTGGGCCTGGAAACACCATATATTTT; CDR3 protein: CATNGVGPGNTIYF
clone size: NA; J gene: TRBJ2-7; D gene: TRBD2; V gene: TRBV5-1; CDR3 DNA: TGCGCCAGCAGCTTGGACGGGACTAGCGTCTACGAGCAGTACTTC; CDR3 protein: CASSLDGTSVYEQYF
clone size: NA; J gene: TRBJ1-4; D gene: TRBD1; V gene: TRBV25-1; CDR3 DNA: TGTGCCAGCAGCGGTGGACAGGGATGGGGTGAAAAACTGTTTTTT; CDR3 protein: CASSGGQGWGEKLFF
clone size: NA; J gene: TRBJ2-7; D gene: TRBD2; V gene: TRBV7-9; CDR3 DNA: TGTGCCAGCAGCACGAGCGGGGGCCTAGCCTACGAGCAGTACTTC; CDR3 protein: CASSTSGGLAYEQYF
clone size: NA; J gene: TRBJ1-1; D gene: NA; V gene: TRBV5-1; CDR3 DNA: TGCGCCAGCAGCTTGTCTTTACGCGGTCCCGAAGCTTTCTTT; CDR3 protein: CASSLSLRGPEAFF
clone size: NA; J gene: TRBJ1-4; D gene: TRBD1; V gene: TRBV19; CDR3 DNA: TGTGCCAGTAGTCTCCGGACAGGGGGGAATGAAAAACTGTTTTTT; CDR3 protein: CASSLRTGGNEKLFF
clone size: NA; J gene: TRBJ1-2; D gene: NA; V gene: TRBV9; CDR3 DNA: TGTGCCAGCAGCGTAGACTTAAGACAGGATGTCTATGGCTACACCTTC; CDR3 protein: CASSVDLRQDVYGYTF
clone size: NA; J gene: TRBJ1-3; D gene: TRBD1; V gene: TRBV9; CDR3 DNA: TGTGCCAGCAGCGGCGGACAGGGGGCGAAGTCTGGAAACACCATATATTTT; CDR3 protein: CASSGGQGAKSGNTIYF
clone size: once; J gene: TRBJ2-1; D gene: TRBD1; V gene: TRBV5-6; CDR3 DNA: TGTGCCAGCAGCTTGCCGGACAGGCGAAACAATGAGCAGTTCTTC; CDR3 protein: CASSLPDRRNNEQFF
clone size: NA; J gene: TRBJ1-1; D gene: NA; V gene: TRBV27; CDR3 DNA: TGTGCCAGCAGTTTATGGGGGGGCAACATGAACACTGAAGCTTTCTTT; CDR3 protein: CASSLWGGNMNTEAFF
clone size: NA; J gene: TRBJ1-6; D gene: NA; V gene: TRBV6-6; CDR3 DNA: TGTGCCGCGAAGGCCCTTGATCCAGGGAATTCACCCCTCCACTTT; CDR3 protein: CAAKALDPGNSPLHF
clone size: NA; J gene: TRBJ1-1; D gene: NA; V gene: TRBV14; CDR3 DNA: TGTGCCAGCAGCCAAGGAGGGAATGAAGCTTTCTTT; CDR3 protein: CASSQGGNEAFF
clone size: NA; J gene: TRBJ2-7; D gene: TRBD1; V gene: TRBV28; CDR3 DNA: TGTGCCAGCAGTTTAGGGACAGGGACCCCCTCCTACGAGCAGTACTTC; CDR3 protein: CASSLGTGTPSYEQYF
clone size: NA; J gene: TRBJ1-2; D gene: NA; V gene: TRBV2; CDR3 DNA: TGTGCCAGCAGGCTTACTACTAACTATGGCTACACCTTC; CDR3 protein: CASRLTTNYGYTF
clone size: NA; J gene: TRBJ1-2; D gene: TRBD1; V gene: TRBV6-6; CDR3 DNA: TGTGCCAGCACCGACCAGGGGGGAAGGGTCTATGGCTACACCTTC; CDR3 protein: CASTDQGGRVYGYTF
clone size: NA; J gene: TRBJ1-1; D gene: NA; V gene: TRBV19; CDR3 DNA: TGTGCCAGTAGTATTTCCAGGGGAACTGAAGCTTTCTTT; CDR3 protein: CASSISRGTEAFF
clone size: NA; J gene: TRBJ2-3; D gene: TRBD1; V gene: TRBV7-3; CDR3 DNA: TGTGCCAGCAGCGGAACCAGGGGGAGCACAGATACGCAGTATTTT; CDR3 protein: CASSGTRGSTDTQYF
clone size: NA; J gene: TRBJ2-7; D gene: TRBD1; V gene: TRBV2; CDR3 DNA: TGTGCCAGCAACAACCGGGACAGAGGGACCTACGAGCAGTACTTC; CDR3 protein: CASNNRDRGTYEQYF
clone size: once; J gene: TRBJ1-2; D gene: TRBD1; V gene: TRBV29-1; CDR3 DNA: TGCAGCGTTGACGGCGGGACAGAAGGCTACACCTTC; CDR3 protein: CSVDGGTEGYTF
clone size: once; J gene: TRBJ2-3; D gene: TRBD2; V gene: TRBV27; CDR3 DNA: TGTGCCAGCAGTCAAGGGACTAGCGTCACAGATACGCAGTATTTT; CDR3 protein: CASSQGTSVTDTQYF
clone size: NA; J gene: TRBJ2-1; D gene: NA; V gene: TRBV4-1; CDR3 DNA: TGCGCCAGCAGCCAAGTTTTAGTGGTTGAGGGCGGGCAGTTCTTC; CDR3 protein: CASSQVLVVEGGQFF
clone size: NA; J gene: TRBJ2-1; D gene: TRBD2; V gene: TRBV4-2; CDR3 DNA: TGTGCCAGCAGCCAACTAGCGGGAGGAATGAATGAGCAGTTCTTC; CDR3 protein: CASSQLAGGMNEQFF
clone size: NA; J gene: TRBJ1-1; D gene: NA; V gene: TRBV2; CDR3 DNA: TGTGCCAGCAATTTAGAGATGAACACTGAAGCTTTCTTT; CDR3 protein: CASNLEMNTEAFF
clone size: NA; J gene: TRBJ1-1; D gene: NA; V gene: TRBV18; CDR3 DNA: TGTGCCAGCTCACCAGACCGACAGGCGAACACTGAAGCTTTCTTT; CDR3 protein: CASSPDRQANTEAFF
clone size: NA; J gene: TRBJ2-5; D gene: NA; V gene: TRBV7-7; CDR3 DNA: TGTGCTAGCAGCTTAGAGCTGGGGACTTTCGGTAGGGAGACCCAGTACTTC; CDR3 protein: CASSLELGTFGRETQYF
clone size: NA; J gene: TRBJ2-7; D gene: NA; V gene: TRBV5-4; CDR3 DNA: TGTGCCAGCAGCGGGGCGGGATCCTACGAGCAGTACTTC; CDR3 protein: CASSGAGSYEQYF
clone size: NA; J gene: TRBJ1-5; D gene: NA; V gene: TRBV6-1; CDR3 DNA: TGTGCCAGCAGTGTTGGTCAGGGGAGCAATCAGCCCCAGCATTTT; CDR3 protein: CASSVGQGSNQPQHF
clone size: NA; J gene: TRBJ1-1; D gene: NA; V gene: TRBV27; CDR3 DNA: TGTGCCAGCAGTTTATGGGGCACCTCTAACACTGAAGCTTTCTTT; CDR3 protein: CASSLWGTSNTEAFF
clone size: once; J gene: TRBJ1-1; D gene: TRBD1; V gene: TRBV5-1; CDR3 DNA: TGCGCCAGCAGCTTGGGGGGACAGACAGTCAACACTGAAGCTTTCTTT; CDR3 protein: CASSLGGQTVNTEAFF
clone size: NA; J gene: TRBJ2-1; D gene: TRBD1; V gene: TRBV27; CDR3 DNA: TGTGCCAGCAGACAGGGGGCGGAGAACAATGAGCAGTTCTTC; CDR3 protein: CASRQGAENNEQFF
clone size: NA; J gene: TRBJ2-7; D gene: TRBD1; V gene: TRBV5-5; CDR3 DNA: TGTGCCAGCAGCTTGGGGGTACAGGGGGACGAGCAGTACTTC; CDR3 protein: CASSLGVQGDEQYF
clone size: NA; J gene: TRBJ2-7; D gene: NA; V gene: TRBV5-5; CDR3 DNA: TGTGCCAGCAGCTGGGACATCACCTACGAGCAGTACTTC; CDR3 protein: CASSWDITYEQYF
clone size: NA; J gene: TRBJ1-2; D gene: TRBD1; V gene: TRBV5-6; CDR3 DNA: TGTGCCAGCAGCTCCTGGGACAGGAATTATGGCTACACCTTC; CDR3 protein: CASSSWDRNYGYTF
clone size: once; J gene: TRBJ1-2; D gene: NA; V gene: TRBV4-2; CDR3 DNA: TGTGCCAGCAGCCAAGCTGCCTCGGACTCGGGTGGCTATGGCTACACCTTC; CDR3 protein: CASSQAASDSGGYGYTF
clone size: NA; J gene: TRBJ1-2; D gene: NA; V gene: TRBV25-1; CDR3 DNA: TGTGCCAGCAGTGAAGAACAGGGCGGAGGCTACACCTTC; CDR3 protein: CASSEEQGGGYTF
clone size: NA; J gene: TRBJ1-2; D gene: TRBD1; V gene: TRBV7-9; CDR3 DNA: TGTGCCAGCAGCCCCCGGGACAGGGGAGGATATGGCTACACCTTC; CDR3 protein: CASSPRDRGGYGYTF